Sequencing of this TCR beta chain was carried out in a study of T cell repertoires in cytomegalovirus infection. This clonotype occurred a few times. The antigen is not known. MiXCR was run by TCRdb on the reads, yielding one entry per CDR3 protein. The table lists around 300,000 distinct CDR3 sequences, around a quarter of them singletons, with about an eighth in the top ten. The CDR3 has 14 amino acids. The V end was cut by 5 bases, the J end by 7 bases, with 15 bases between. Germline CDR1 SGHVS, CDR2 FNYEAQ. This sequence was found in a human donor in good health (CMV status not recorded). Some clones in this sample may be carry-over from other donors' samples. Sequences were derived from cultured PBMCs, sampled from culture after CMV antigen stimulation. The V and J genes are TRBV7-6 and TRBJ1-5, with D unclear. CDR3 residues: CASSPGAGIQPQHF. DNA for the CDR3: TGTGCCAGCAGCCCGGGCGCGGGTATCCAGCCCCAGCATTTT.